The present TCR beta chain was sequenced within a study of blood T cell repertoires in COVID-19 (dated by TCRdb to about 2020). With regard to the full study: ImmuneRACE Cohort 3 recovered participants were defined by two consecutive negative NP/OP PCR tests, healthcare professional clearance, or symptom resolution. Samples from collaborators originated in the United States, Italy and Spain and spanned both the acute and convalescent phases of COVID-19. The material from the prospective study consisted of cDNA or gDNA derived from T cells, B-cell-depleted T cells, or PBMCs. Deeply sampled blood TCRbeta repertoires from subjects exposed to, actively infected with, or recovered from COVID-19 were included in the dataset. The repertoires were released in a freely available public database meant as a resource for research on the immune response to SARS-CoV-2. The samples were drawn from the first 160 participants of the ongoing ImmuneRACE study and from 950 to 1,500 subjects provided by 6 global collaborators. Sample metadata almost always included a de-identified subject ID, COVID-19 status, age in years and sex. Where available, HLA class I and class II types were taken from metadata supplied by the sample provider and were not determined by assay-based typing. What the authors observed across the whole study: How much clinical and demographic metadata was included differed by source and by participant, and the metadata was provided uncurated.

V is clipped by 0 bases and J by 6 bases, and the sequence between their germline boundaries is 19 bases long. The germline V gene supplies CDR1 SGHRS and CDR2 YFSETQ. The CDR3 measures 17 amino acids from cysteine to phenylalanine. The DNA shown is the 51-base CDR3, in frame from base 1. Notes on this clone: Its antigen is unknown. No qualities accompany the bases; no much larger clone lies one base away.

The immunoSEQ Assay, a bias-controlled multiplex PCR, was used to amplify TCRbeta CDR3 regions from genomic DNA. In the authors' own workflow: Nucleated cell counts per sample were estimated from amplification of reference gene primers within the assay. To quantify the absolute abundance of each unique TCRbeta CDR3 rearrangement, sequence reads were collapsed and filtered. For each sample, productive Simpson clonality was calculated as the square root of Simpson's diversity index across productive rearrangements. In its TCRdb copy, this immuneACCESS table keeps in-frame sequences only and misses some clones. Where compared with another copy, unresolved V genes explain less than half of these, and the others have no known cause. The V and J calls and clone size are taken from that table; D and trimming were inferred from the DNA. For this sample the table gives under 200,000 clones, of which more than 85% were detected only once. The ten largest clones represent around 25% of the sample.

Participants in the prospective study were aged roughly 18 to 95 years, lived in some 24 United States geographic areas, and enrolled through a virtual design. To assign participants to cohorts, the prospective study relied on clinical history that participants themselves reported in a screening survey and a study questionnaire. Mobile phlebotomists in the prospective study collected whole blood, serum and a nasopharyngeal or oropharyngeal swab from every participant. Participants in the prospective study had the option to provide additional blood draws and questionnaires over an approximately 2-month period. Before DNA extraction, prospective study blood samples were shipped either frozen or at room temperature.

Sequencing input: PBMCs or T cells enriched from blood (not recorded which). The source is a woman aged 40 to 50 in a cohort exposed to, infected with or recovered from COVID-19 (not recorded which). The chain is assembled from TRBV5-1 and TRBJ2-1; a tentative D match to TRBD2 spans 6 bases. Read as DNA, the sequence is TGCGCCAGCAGCTTGGGGGGAACTAGCCTACCCGTCAATGAGCAGTTCTTC. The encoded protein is CASSLGGTSLPVNEQFF.